A single T cell receptor (beta chain) is shown here with its context. The CDR3 has 15 amino acids. CDR1 MDHEN and CDR2 SYDVKM come from the germline V gene. Deletions cut 6 bases from V and 1 base from J, with 15 bases between. This sample stems from a study of cytotoxic CD8 clonotypes in ibrutinib-treated CLL. Sequencing was performed with immunoSEQ multiplex PCR; in TCRdb, only in-frame clones are kept and a portion is missing. Here the sample spans 150,000 to 200,000 clones, roughly 84% being singletons. The genes are TRBV28 and TRBJ1-1; D remains unclear. The source material was PBMCs, sampled at disease progression, from a patient treated with ibrutinib. This TCR came from a human donor with chronic lymphocytic leukemia. The CDR3 protein is CASSLPQGPNTEAFF. CDR3 DNA sequence: TGTGCCAGCAGCTTACCCCAAGGCCCGAACACTGAAGCTTTCTTT.